This T cell receptor beta chain is drawn from a study of shared clonotypes between healthy human individuals. The germline V gene encodes CDR1 MDHEN and CDR2 SYDVKM. This CDR3 is built from 14 residues. V shed 2 bases and J shed 8 bases, with 12 bases lying between them. Each subset's genomic DNA was shared equally among a number of immunoSEQ plates. The sorted-subset replicate PCRs were given around 0.2 ug DNA, which is roughly 30,000 T cell genomes. Assay: immunoSEQ multiplex PCR; the TCRdb copy retains only in-frame clones and omits some. The table includes 1.5 million to 2.5 million clones, approximately 95% detected once. Naivety among CD8 cells was defined by CD45RO negativity and positive CCR7 selection, thereby excluding terminally differentiated effector memory CD45RA+ cells. Every donor, a Caucasian adult, lived in Nashville, Tennessee. Points from the study as a whole: Clonotype sharing across several donors was observed for around 4.5% of naive CD4 clonotypes.

This clone was counted a single time. What it binds is not known. The chain employs TRBV28 and TRBJ1-4; D unclear. This clonotype originated in a man between 18 and 29 years old in good health. The sequenced sample was naive CD8+ T cells sorted from blood. CDR3 DNA sequence: TGTGCCAGCAGTTTAAACGGCGTTACGGAAAAACTGTTTTTT. Its protein product is CASSLNGVTEKLFF.